The 12 T cell receptor beta chains below all came from one sample that was sequenced in a study of blood T cell repertoires in COVID-19. Sequencing used immunoSEQ multiplex PCR; TCRdb keeps in-frame clones, though not all of them. The table has about 300,000 clones, more than 70% seen once. The source material was peripheral blood. The receptor set was obtained from a woman in her thirties who had recovered from COVID-19.

The rearrangement links TRBV7-2 to TRBJ2-2; TRBD1 is a possible D gene (6 bases). CDR3 length: 16 amino acids. V lost 5 bases and J 8 bases, leaving 21 bases between the germline ends. From germline, CDR1 is SGHTA and CDR2 FQGNSA. CDR3 in amino acids: CASSPRQGSSSGELFF. DNA for the CDR3: TGTGCCAGCAGCCCCCGGCAGGGGTCGTCGTCGGGGGAGCTGTTTTTT.

This clone appeared once. V and J are TRBV19 and TRBJ1-5, with 9 bases fitting TRBD1. This CDR3 has 15 residues. The germline gives CDR1 LNHDA, CDR2 SQIVND (reference sequence). CDR3 sequence reads: CAQNLGTGSNQPQHF. For the CDR3, the DNA is TGTGCTCAAAACCTGGGGACAGGGAGCAATCAGCCCCAGCATTTT.

Written as DNA, the CDR3 is TGCGCCAGCAGCTTCGGGGGCCAAGAGACCCAGTACTTC. Protein product: CASSFGGQETQYF. V gene TRBV5-1 combines with J gene TRBJ2-5; the D gene is possibly TRBD2 (6 bases). V was trimmed by 2 bases and J by 1 base, leaving 6 bases between them. Germline V gives CDR1 SGHRS, CDR2 YFSETQ. CDR3 length: 13 residues.

The V and J genes are TRBV9 and TRBJ2-5, with TRBD2 identical over 13 bases. V trimming: 0 bases; J trimming: 5 bases; junction bases outside the gene matches: 4. The germline V gene encodes CDR1 SGDLS and CDR2 YYNGEE. This CDR3 has 16 residues. The CDR3 loop reads CASSVGGLAGSETQYF. The CDR3 DNA sequence: TGTGCCAGCAGCGTAGGGGGACTAGCGGGGTCGGAGACCCAGTACTTC.

This chain joins TRBV7-9 and TRBJ1-4, with D perhaps TRBD1 (5 bases). The V gene's germline CDR1 is SEHNR and CDR2 FQNEAQ (reference sequence). The CDR3 covers 14 residues. Between the trimmed V and J ends, which lost 4 bases and 4 bases, there was a span of 10 bases. The CDR3 coding sequence is TGTGCCAGCAGCTCCACCCAGGGTAATGAAAAACTGTTTTTT. Encoded protein: CASSSTQGNEKLFF.

The J gene is TRBJ2-7, the V gene TRBV11-3; D is perhaps TRBD1 (5 bases). The CDR3 totals 13 residues. CDR1 and CDR2 (germline): SGHNT, YENEEA. Trimming cost V 5 bases and J 6 bases, with 14 bases left between them. Written as DNA, the CDR3 is TGTGCCAGCAGCCCCCGCGCAGGGTCCGAGCAGTACTTC. Residues: CASSPRAGSEQYF.

This chain uses TRBV19 with TRBJ2-7; the match to TRBD2 covers 12 bases. V lost 4 bases to trimming and J lost 1 base; unmatched junction nucleotides: 8. The CDR3 contains 17 residues. Germline V gene sequence: CDR1 LNHDA, CDR2 SQIVND (reference sequence). CDR3 DNA: TGTGCCAGTAGTAGGACTAGCGGGGCAACGAAATCCTACGAGCAGTACTTC. This sequence encodes CASSRTSGATKSYEQYF.

This chain connects TRBV5-1 to TRBJ2-5, with a possible D match to TRBD2 (7 bases). Germline V gene data show CDR1 as SGHRS and CDR2 as YFSETQ. The CDR3 totals 14 residues. The V and J ends lost 6 bases and 3 bases respectively, with 15 bases between them. CDR3 protein: CASKGGASEETQYF. The CDR3 DNA sequence: TGCGCCAGCAAAGGGGGGGCGAGCGAAGAGACCCAGTACTTC.

This chain uses TRBV2 with TRBJ2-7, with D possibly TRBD1 on 6 matching bases. V lost 7 bases and J 2 bases, leaving 15 bases between the germline ends. Germline CDR1 SNHLY, CDR2 FYNNEI. This CDR3 comprises 14 residues. Here the CDR3 reads CASTARGITYEQYF. The CDR3 DNA reads as TGTGCCAGCACCGCTAGGGGGATCACCTACGAGCAGTACTTC.

Concerning this clone: The germline gene is not matched at one end of the junction; a read error may be the cause. The chain carries TRBV18 and TRBJ1-4; D ambiguous. The CDR3 runs to 13 residues. Germline assignment: CDR1 KGHSH and CDR2 LQKENI. The CDR3 reads CASSPGTTEKLFF. The CDR3 DNA reads as TGTGCCAGCTCACCAGGCACTACTGAAAAACTGTTTTTT.

The chain carries TRBV7-9 and TRBJ2-3; D is perhaps TRBD1 (5 bases). Germline V gives CDR1 SEHNR, CDR2 FQNEAQ (reference sequence). V was clipped by 2 bases and J by 0 bases, with 9 bases between them. The CDR3 is 15 residues long. CDR3 coding DNA: TGTGCCAGCAGCTTACAGGGATCTAGCACAGATACGCAGTATTTT. As protein: CASSLQGSSTDTQYF.

The gene calls are TRBV6-5 and TRBJ1-2; 9 nucleotides line up with TRBD1. There are 15 residues in the CDR3. Germline assignment: CDR1 MNHEY and CDR2 SVGAGI. The trim removed 7 bases at V and 8 bases at J, leaving 14 bases unmatched. The CDR3 DNA is TGTGCCAGCACTACTTGGGGACAGGGTGGTGGAGGCTACACCTTC. Its protein product is CASTTWGQGGGGYTF.